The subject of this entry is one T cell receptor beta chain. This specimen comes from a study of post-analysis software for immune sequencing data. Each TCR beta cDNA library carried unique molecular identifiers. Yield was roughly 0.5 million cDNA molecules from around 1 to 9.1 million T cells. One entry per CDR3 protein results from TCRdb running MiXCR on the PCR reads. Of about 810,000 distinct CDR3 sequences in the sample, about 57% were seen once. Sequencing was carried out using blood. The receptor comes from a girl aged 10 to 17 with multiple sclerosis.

The CDR3 sequence: CAISETGGKNIQYF. As DNA, the CDR3 is TGTGCCATCAGTGAGACGGGGGGGAAAAACATTCAGTACTTC. This chain joins TRBV10-3 and TRBJ2-4; 8 bases align to TRBD2. Germline V gene lookup returns CDR1 ENHRY and CDR2 SYGVKD. CDR3 length equals 14 residues. Trimming at V came to 2 bases and at J to 4 bases, leaving 1 base not matched to a gene.